The source of this T cell receptor (beta chain) is a study of identical twins. Each donor (without exception) was a healthy Caucasian. This clonotype was detected many times. This CDR3 region has 15 residues. Deletions cut 7 bases from V and 0 bases from J, with 13 bases between. Germline loops: CDR1 SQVTM, CDR2 ANQGSEA. Using its own MiXCR run on the 5' RACE reads, TCRdb lists one record per CDR3 protein. The sample consists of about 660,000 distinct CDR3 sequences, 8% to 9% of them appearing once. These data were also reused for a study on yellow fever vaccine responses in identical twins.

The clonotype comes from a woman aged 18-29 years in good health. Specimen: PBMCs. J is TRBJ2-6 and V is TRBV29-1, with no clear D. The CDR3 DNA reads as TGCAGCGCCGGAGAACTCCCCTCTGGGGCCAACGTCCTGACTTTC. It specifies CSAGELPSGANVLTF.